The source of this TCR beta chain is a study of T cells in Graves' hyperthyroidism and ophthalmopathy. From RNA transcripts, TCR beta CDR3 regions were amplified. The HTBI primer set was used in a first-round RT-PCR of the TCR CDR3. MiXCR was run by TCRdb on the multiplex PCR reads, yielding one entry per CDR3 protein. The sample lists about 270,000 distinct CDR3 sequences; about 20% were seen once. This clonotype came up many times. Germline V lookup: CDR1 SNHLY, CDR2 FYNNEI. The CDR3 has 16 amino acids. Losses at the gene ends were 8 bases for V and 4 bases for J; bases not matched to a gene: 12. Diagnostic decisions used clinical symptoms, serum thyroxine and TRAb, thyroid ultrasound and orbital computed tomography.

The sequenced material came from blood. The TCR originated in a young man with Graves' ophthalmopathy. The J gene is TRBJ2-3, the V gene TRBV2; 10 nucleotides line up with TRBD2. CDR3 bases: TGTGCCAGCCCTTCACCGGGGCTAGCGGGAGCAGATACGCAGTATTTT. Translated, it gives CASPSPGLAGADTQYF.